This T cell receptor beta chain is from a study of tumor-infiltrating lymphocytes in primary liver carcinoma. Study summary: Patients had primary liver carcinoma treated by surgical resection. Patients included men and women of 30 to 69 years. Sample yields, roughly 3.65 to 8 million productive TCRbeta reads, were similar across the tissue types. Whole-study findings and limits: CD8+ and CD4+ repertoires went uncompared, the samples being bulk unsorted.

Of note for this clonotype: Antigen: not known. Compared with germline, one end of the junction differs, possibly owing to a read error.

Unsorted whole blood yielded blood RNA, and germline DNA was extracted as well. The germline V gene encodes CDR1 SGHDT and CDR2 YYEEEE. The CDR3 covers 16 residues. A constant-region primer served to make TCR beta cDNA from 500 to 550 ng total RNA. Generation of the TCR beta libraries relied on three nested multiplex PCR rounds using slightly modified ARM-PCR. Amplification in the first two PCR rounds was performed using TRBV1-TRBV30 forward primers and a C-beta reverse primer for roughly 9 cycles each. In TCRdb, the multiplex PCR reads were re-called with MiXCR into one record per CDR3 protein. The table includes hundreds of thousands of distinct CDR3 sequences, approximately 60% detected once.

V is TRBV5-6 and J is TRBJ2-2; 8 nucleotides agree with TRBD2. The receptor was isolated from a man aged 35 to 55 with primary liver carcinoma and hepatitis B virus infection. Sequencing was carried out using peripheral blood. In DNA, the CDR3 is TGTGCCGGCAGCTTGGTAGCGGGACTTTTCACCGGGGAGCTGTTTTTT. This encodes CAGSLVAGLFTGELFF.